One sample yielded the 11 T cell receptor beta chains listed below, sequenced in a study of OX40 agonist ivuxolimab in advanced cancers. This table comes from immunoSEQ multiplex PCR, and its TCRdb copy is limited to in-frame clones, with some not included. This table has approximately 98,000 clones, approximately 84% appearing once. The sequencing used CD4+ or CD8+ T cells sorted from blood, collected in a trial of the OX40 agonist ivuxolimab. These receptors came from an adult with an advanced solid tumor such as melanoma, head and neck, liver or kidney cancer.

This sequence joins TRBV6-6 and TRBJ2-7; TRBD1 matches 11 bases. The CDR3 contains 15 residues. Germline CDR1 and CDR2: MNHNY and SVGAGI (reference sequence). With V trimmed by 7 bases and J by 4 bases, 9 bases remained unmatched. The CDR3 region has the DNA TGTGCCAGCACCCGTAGCGGACAGGGGGCTTACGAGCAGTACTTC. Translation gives CASTRSGQGAYEQYF.

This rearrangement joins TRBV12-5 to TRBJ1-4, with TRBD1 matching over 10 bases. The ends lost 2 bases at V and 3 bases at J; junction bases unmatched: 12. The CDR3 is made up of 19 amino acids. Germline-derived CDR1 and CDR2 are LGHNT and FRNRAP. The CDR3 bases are TGTGCTAGTGGTTTGCTAGCGGGACAGGGGATAAACGCTAATGAAAAACTGTTTTTT. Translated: CASGLLAGQGINANEKLFF.

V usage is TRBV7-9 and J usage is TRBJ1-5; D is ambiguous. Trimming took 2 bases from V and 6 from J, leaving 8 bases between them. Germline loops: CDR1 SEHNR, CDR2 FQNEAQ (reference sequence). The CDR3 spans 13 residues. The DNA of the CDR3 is TGTGCCAGCAGCTTATCCCGATCTCAGCCCCAGCATTTT. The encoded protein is CASSLSRSQPQHF.

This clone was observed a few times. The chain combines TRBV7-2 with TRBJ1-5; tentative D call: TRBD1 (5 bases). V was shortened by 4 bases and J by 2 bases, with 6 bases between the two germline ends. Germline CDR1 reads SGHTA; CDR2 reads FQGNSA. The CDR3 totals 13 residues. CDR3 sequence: CASSWDGNQPQHF. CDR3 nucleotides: TGTGCCAGCAGCTGGGACGGCAATCAGCCCCAGCATTTT.

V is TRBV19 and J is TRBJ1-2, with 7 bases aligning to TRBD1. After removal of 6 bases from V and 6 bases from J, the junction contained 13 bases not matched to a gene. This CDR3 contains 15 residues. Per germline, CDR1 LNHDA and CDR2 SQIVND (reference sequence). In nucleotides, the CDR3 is TGTGCCAGTAGCCCGAGGCCCACAGGGGCCGATGGCTACACCTTC. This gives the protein CASSPRPTGADGYTF. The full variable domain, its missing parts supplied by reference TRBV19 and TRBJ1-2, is DGGITQSPKYLFRKEGQNVTLSCEQNLNHDAMYWYRQDPGQGLRLIYYSQIVNDFQKGDIAEGYSVSREKKESFPLTVTSAQKNPTAFYLCASSPRPTGADGYTFGSGTRLTVV.

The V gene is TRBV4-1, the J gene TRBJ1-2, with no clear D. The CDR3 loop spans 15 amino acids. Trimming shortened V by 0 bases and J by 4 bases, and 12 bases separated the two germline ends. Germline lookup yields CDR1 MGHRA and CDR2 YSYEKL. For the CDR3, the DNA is TGCGCCAGCAGCCAAGAAAAGGAACTGGGCTATGGCTACACCTTC. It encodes CASSQEKELGYGYTF.

CDR3 protein: CASSLGVGSYNEQFF. The CDR3 region has the DNA TGTGCCAGCAGCTTAGGAGTCGGGTCCTACAATGAGCAGTTCTTC. The V gene is TRBV7-3, the J gene TRBJ2-1; D ambiguous. Trimming removed 2 bases from V and 1 base from J, with 9 bases in between. This CDR3 has 15 residues. In germline, CDR1 is SGHTA, CDR2 FQGTGA.

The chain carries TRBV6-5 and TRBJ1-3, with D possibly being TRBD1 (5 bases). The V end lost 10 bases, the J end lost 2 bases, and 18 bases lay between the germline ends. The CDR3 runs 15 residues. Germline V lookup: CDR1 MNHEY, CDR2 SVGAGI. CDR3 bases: TGTGCCACCCAAAAGGGGCAGGTGCCTGGAAACACCATATATTTT. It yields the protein CATQKGQVPGNTIYF.

CDR3 sequence (DNA): TGTGCCAGTACTCCGAGCCTCACAGATACGCAGTATTTT. It is translated as CASTPSLTDTQYF. This rearrangement joins TRBV19 to TRBJ2-3, with D uncertain. This CDR3 is built from 13 residues. V was clipped by 7 bases and J by 2 bases, with 10 bases between them. Per germline, CDR1 LNHDA and CDR2 SQIVND (reference sequence).

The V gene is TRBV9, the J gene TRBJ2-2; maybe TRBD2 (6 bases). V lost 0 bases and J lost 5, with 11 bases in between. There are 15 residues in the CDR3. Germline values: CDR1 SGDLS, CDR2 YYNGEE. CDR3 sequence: CASSVVGGWTGELFF. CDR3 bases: TGTGCCAGCAGCGTAGTGGGGGGATGGACCGGGGAGCTGTTTTTT. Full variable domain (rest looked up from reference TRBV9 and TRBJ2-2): DSGVTQTPKHLITATGQRVTLRCSPRSGDLSVYWYQQSLDQGLQFLIQYYNGEERAKGNILERFSAQQFPDLHSELNLSSLELGDSALYFCASSVVGGWTGELFFGEGSRLTVL.

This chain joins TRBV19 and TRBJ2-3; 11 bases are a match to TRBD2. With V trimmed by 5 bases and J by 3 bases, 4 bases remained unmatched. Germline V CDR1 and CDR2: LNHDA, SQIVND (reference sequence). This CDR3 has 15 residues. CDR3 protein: CASSPTSGVTDTQYF. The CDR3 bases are TGTGCCAGTAGTCCGACTAGCGGGGTTACAGATACGCAGTATTTT.